This T cell receptor beta chain was documented in a study of regulatory T cells. The PCR used 52 TRBV and 13 TRBJ primers. TCRdb's copy holds only in-frame clones and misses some; the assay was immunoSEQ multiplex PCR. Of some 23,000 clones in the sample, 70% to 90% were seen once. Germline assignment: CDR1 SGHVS and CDR2 FQNEAQ. V lost 8 bases, J lost 8 bases, and 11 bases stayed unmatched. The CDR3 runs to 15 residues. CD4+ cells were sorted into CD25-high CD127-low regulatory cells and CD25-low CD127-high conventional cells. Note on this clone: What it recognizes is unknown.

Whole-study results and caveats: Skewed V and J usage and few unique V-J pairs marked patient repertoires, most in Tregs. In CD3G-deficient patients, conventional CD4+ T cells were enriched for hydrophobic CDR3 residues at positions 6 and 7.

This sequence was found in a child under 18 with CD3G deficiency. The rearrangement joins TRBV7-8 to TRBJ2-1; TRBD2 matches at 11 bases. Sample: conventional CD4+ T cells sorted from blood. The CDR3 coding sequence is TGTGCCAGCTCCCTACTAGCGGGAGACGGCTATGAGCAGTTCTTC. Its protein product is CASSLLAGDGYEQFF.